The T cell receptor beta chain described here comes from a study of T cell responses to AZD1222 COVID-19 vaccine. General study findings and limits: Baseline serology detected seropositivity in only 6 or 7 AZD1222 recipients. Unmutated variant regions are reportedly targeted by nearly half of spike-specific TCRs. After the peak T cell response, and only then, were repertoires sampled.

Clones were sequenced by immunoSEQ multiplex PCR, and TCRdb holds only the in-frame ones, with some missing. Among over 100,000 clones listed, almost 95% were seen once. Germline V gene data show CDR1 as KGHSH and CDR2 as LQKENI. There are 15 residues in the CDR3. V lost 3 bases, J lost 4 bases, and 14 bases lay in between. A word on this clone: As yet, its antigen is unknown.

The source is an adult in good health. The sample consisted of peripheral blood, taken on day 0 of AZD1222 vaccination. The chain links TRBV18 to TRBJ2-3, with D hard to call. CDR3 protein: CASSPPFIGADTQYF. The CDR3 DNA is TGTGCCAGCTCACCCCCGTTTATCGGAGCAGATACGCAGTATTTT.